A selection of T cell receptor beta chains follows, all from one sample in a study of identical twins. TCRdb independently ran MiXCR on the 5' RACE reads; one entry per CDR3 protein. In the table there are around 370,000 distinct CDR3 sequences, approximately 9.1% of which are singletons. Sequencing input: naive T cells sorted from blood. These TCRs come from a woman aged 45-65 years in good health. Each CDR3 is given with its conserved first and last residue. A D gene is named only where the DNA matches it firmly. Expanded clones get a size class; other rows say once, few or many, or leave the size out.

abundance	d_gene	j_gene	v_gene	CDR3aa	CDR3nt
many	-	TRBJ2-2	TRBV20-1	CSARSRERGTGELFF	TGCAGTGCTAGAAGTCGGGAGCGTGGCACCGGGGAGCTGTTTTTT
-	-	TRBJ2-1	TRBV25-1	CASSESWGGEQFF	TGTGCCAGCAGTGAATCGTGGGGAGGAGAGCAGTTCTTC
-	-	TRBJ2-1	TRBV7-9	CASSLEGSFF	TGTGCCAGCAGCTTAGAGGGGTCGTTCTTC
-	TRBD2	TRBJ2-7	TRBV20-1	CSASLGAGFAEQYF	TGCAGTGCTAGTTTAGGAGCGGGATTCGCCGAGCAGTACTTC
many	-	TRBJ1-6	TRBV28	CASMAENSPLHF	TGTGCCAGCATGGCGGAGAATTCACCCCTCCACTTT
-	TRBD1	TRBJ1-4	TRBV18	CASSPGTALNEKLFF	TGTGCCAGCTCACCGGGGACAGCTCTTAATGAAAAACTGTTTTTT
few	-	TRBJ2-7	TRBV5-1	CASRAGHSYEQYF	TGCGCCAGCAGGGCCGGACATTCCTACGAGCAGTACTTC
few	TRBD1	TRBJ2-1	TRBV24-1	CATSEGQGLYNEQFF	TGTGCCACCAGTGAGGGACAGGGGCTCTACAATGAGCAGTTCTTC
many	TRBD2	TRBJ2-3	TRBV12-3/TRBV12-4	CASSRAGTSGYTQYF	TGTGCCAGCAGTCGTGCCGGGACTAGCGGTTATACGCAGTATTTT
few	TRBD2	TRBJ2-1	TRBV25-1	CASSGPAGGREQFF	TGTGCCAGCAGTGGACCAGCGGGAGGGCGTGAGCAGTTCTTC
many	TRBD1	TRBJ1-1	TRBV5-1	CASLGQGGLKGEAFF	TGCGCCAGCCTCGGACAGGGAGGCCTAAAAGGTGAAGCTTTCTTT
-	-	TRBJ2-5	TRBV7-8	CASSFRLDQETQYF	TGTGCCAGCAGCTTTCGACTAGACCAAGAGACCCAGTACTTC
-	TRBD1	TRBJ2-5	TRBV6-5	CASNFRDRGETQYF	TGTGCCAGCAACTTCAGGGACAGGGGGGAGACCCAGTACTTC
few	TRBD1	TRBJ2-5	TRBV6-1	CASSYDPGGHRRETQYF	TGTGCCAGCAGTTATGATCCAGGGGGCCACCGACGAGAGACCCAGTACTTC
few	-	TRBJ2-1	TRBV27	CASSLLGRGEQFF	TGTGCCAGTTCCCTGCTAGGTAGAGGTGAGCAGTTCTTC
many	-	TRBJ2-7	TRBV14	CASSQVQGYEQYF	TGTGCCAGCAGCCAAGTTCAGGGGTACGAGCAGTACTTC
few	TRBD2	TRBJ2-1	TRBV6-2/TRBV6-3	CASEGLAEDQFF	TGTGCCAGTGAGGGACTAGCGGAGGACCAGTTCTTC
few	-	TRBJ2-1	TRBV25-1	CASSDQGSSYNEQFF	TGTGCCAGCAGTGATCAGGGGAGCTCCTACAATGAGCAGTTCTTC
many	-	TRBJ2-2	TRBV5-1	CASSRTQTGTGELFF	TGCGCCAGCAGCCGTACCCAAACAGGGACCGGGGAGCTGTTTTTT
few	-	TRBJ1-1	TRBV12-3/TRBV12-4	CASRGAGNTEAFF	TGTGCCAGCAGGGGGGCTGGGAACACTGAAGCTTTCTTT
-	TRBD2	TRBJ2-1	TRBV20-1	CSASLLLAGGFENEQFF	TGCAGTGCTTCCCTTCTCCTCGCGGGAGGGTTTGAGAATGAGCAGTTCTTC
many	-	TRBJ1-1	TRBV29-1	CSVGQAQAFF	TGCAGCGTTGGACAGGCCCAAGCTTTCTTT
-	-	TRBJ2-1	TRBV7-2	CASSLGPLAAGPYNEQFF	TGTGCCAGCAGCTTAGGGCCCCTAGCAGCCGGGCCCTACAATGAGCAGTTCTTC
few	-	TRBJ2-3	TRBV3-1	CASSQESGVWAIPQYF	TGTGCCAGCAGCCAAGAGTCCGGGGTGTGGGCCATACCGCAGTATTTT
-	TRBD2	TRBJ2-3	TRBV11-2	CASSSRGGAGGDTQYF	TGTGCCAGCAGCTCTCGGGGTGGAGCGGGGGGAGATACGCAGTATTTT